There are many counts of the clone carrying this T cell receptor beta chain. In germline, CDR1 is SGHTA, CDR2 FQGNSA. V was clipped by 4 bases and J by 4 bases; unmatched bases: 12. This CDR3 has 16 residues. This record comes from a study of blood T cells in healthy people across ages. It was with a sample-barcoded 5' primer and a J-beta primer mix that a second PCR of about 7 to 12 cycles was run. One entry per CDR3 protein, called by TCRdb with MiXCR from the 5' RACE reads. The sample records 1.5 million to 2 million distinct CDR3 sequences, about 28% being singletons. The chain carries TRBV7-2 and TRBJ2-5, with 7 bases matching TRBD1. Specimen: blood. The TCR sequence derives from a woman aged 25 to 39 in good health. Written as DNA, the CDR3 is TGTGCCAGCAGCTCACGGACAGGCACCGAGGGAGAGACCCAGTACTTC. Encoded protein: CASSSRTGTEGETQYF.